The rows below give T cell receptor beta chains drawn from one sample of a study of shared clonotypes between healthy human individuals. Sequenced by immunoSEQ multiplex PCR; TCRdb stores in-frame clones only, minus some. The sample consists of 150,000 to 200,000 clones, 90% to 95% of them appearing once. The specimen was naive CD4+ T cells sorted from blood. The receptors originated from a woman aged 25-40 years in good health. Each CDR3 is given with its conserved first and last residue. Fields, in order: D gene, clone size, V gene, J gene, CDR3 protein, CDR3 DNA. A D gene is named only where the DNA matches it firmly. Clone size is not always given. Where it is, it says once, few, many or a class for expanded clones.

D: TRBD1
size: once
V: TRBV19
J: TRBJ2-7
CDR3: CASRWTGSNEQYF
DNA: TGTGCCAGTAGATGGACAGGGTCCAACGAGCAGTACTTC

D: TRBD2
size: -
V: TRBV18
J: TRBJ2-3
CDR3: CASSPQGFSGRQSDTQYF
DNA: TGTGCCAGCTCACCACAGGGATTTAGCGGGAGACAGTCAGATACGCAGTATTTT

D: -
size: -
V: TRBV28
J: TRBJ2-1
CDR3: CASSPDSQYYNEQFF
DNA: TGTGCCAGCAGTCCCGACAGCCAATACTACAATGAGCAGTTCTTC

D: -
size: once
V: TRBV28
J: TRBJ1-1
CDR3: CAVQGWNTEAFF
DNA: TGTGCCGTACAGGGTTGGAACACTGAAGCTTTCTTT

D: TRBD1
size: -
V: TRBV9
J: TRBJ1-4
CDR3: CASSVSGRGEKLFF
DNA: TGTGCCAGCTCCGTCAGTGGCAGGGGGGAAAAACTGTTTTTT

D: -
size: -
V: TRBV11-2
J: TRBJ2-1
CDR3: CASSLGLNEQFF
DNA: TGTGCCAGCAGCTTAGGTCTTAATGAGCAGTTCTTC

D: -
size: -
V: TRBV5-5
J: TRBJ1-2
CDR3: CASSFRQDYGYTF
DNA: TGTGCCAGCAGCTTTAGGCAGGACTATGGCTACACCTTC

D: -
size: -
V: TRBV29-1
J: TRBJ2-7
CDR3: CSVRLQGRDYEQYF
DNA: TGCAGCGTTCGATTACAGGGTAGGGACTACGAGCAGTACTTC

D: TRBD2
size: -
V: TRBV18
J: TRBJ2-7
CDR3: CASSPTLLAGSFDEQYF
DNA: TGTGCCAGCTCACCAACACTTCTAGCGGGATCGTTTGACGAGCAGTACTTC

D: -
size: -
V: TRBV7-9
J: TRBJ2-7
CDR3: CASSARQVYEQYF
DNA: TGTGCCAGCAGCGCGAGGCAGGTCTACGAGCAGTACTTC

D: TRBD1
size: -
V: TRBV28
J: TRBJ1-3
CDR3: CASSRGRGNTIYF
DNA: TGTGCCAGCTCCAGGGGGCGGGGTAACACCATATATTTT

D: -
size: -
V: TRBV5-6
J: TRBJ1-2
CDR3: CASRIGAQANTHGYTF
DNA: TGTGCCAGCAGAATCGGAGCACAGGCGAACACACATGGCTACACCTTC

D: -
size: -
V: TRBV11-2
J: TRBJ1-1
CDR3: CASSLKLF
DNA: TGTGCCAGCAGCTTAAAGCTCTTT

D: -
size: -
V: TRBV7-9
J: TRBJ1-1
CDR3: CASSLKGSNTEAFF
DNA: TGTGCCAGCAGCTTAAAGGGTTCGAACACTGAAGCTTTCTTT

D: TRBD1
size: -
V: TRBV27
J: TRBJ1-4
CDR3: CASSKTTGAGNEKLFF
DNA: TGTGCCAGCAGCAAAACGACAGGGGCAGGGAATGAAAAACTGTTTTTT

D: TRBD2
size: -
V: TRBV19
J: TRBJ2-2
CDR3: CASSLAGLPGTGELFF
DNA: TGTGCCAGTAGCCTAGCGGGACTCCCGGGGACCGGGGAGCTGTTTTTT

D: TRBD1
size: -
V: TRBV6-4
J: TRBJ2-1
CDR3: CASSDGGQGRNEQFF
DNA: TGTGCCAGCAGTGACGGAGGACAGGGGAGGAATGAGCAGTTCTTC

D: -
size: -
V: TRBV6-6
J: TRBJ1-5
CDR3: CASSYSRGGIYQPQHF
DNA: TGTGCCAGCAGTTACTCTAGGGGTGGGATATATCAGCCCCAGCATTTT

D: -
size: -
V: TRBV5-1
J: TRBJ2-2
CDR3: CASSSLHMAGELFF
DNA: TGCGCCAGCAGCTCCCTTCACATGGCAGGGGAGCTGTTTTTT

D: -
size: -
V: TRBV6-5
J: TRBJ1-2
CDR3: CASSILGGYYGYTF
DNA: TGTGCCAGCAGTATCCTTGGGGGGTACTATGGCTACACCTTC